The 6 T cell receptor beta chains presented below share a single source sample, sequenced in a study of shared T cell receptors in the human thymus. Measured with immunoSEQ multiplex PCR; TCRdb has only the in-frame clones, and not every one. The top ten hold roughly 0.0097% of the sample, which has roughly 700,000 clones, 88% seen once. The sample was also linked to a second study, of human thymus T cells.

What was sequenced was thymocytes. These TCRs come from a boy under three years old with a congenital heart defect.

The V gene is TRBV7-2, the J gene TRBJ2-7; tentatively, D is TRBD2 (6 bases). Germline CDR1 reads SGHTA; CDR2 reads FQGNSA. This CDR3 spans 15 amino acids. Trimming cost V 1 base and J 2 bases, with 12 bases left between them. CDR3 nucleotide sequence: TGTGCCAGCAGCTTAGACCGACTAGAGGCCTACGAGCAGTACTTC. This gives the protein CASSLDRLEAYEQYF.

This chain links TRBV5-1 with TRBJ2-3; 7 bases are a match to TRBD2. The J segment lost 1 base and the V segment lost 0 bases, leaving 2 bases of the junction unmatched. The CDR3 has 15 residues. The germline gives CDR1 SGHRS, CDR2 YFSETQ. The DNA of the CDR3 is TGCGCCAGCAGCTTGGTCCTAGCGGGCACAGATACGCAGTATTTT. Translation: CASSLVLAGTDTQYF.

Remarks on this clone: Its ends do not fully match the called genes, so a read error is possible. V gene TRBV4-1 combines with J gene TRBJ2-7; 9 bases map to TRBD2. The CDR3 has 18 residues. CDR1 is MGHRA and CDR2 is YSYEKL in the germline V gene. The CDR3 region has the DNA TGCGCCAGCAGTCAAGGATGGATGCCGGGACTAGCCCTATGGGAGCAGTACTTC. The encoded protein is CASSQGWMPGLALWEQYF.

V gene TRBV5-1 combines with J gene TRBJ2-5; perhaps TRBD2 as D (5 bases). The germline V gene has CDR1 SGHRS and CDR2 YFSETQ. The CDR3 covers 18 residues. The V end lost 4 bases, the J end lost 4 bases, and 26 bases lay between the germline ends. The DNA for the CDR3 is TGCGCCAGCAGCCTCACCGGACTCAAGAGTCTCGCCGGAGAGACCCAGTACTTC. It specifies CASSLTGLKSLAGETQYF.

The chain uses TRBV28 and TRBJ1-3; 11 positions agree with TRBD1. This CDR3 is 16 amino acids long. Germline V gene data show CDR1 as MDHEN and CDR2 as SYDVKM. V was clipped by 7 bases and J by 1 base; unmatched bases: 6. The CDR3, as DNA: TGTGCCAGCATCCTGGACAGGGGGCCATCTGGAAACACCATATATTTT. The encoded protein is CASILDRGPSGNTIYF.

The chain uses TRBV28 and TRBJ2-7, with a possible D match to TRBD1 (5 bases). The V and J ends lost 3 bases and 2 bases respectively, with 17 bases between them. Per germline, CDR1 MDHEN and CDR2 SYDVKM. The CDR3 is made up of 16 amino acids. The CDR3 bases are TGTGCCAGCAGTTTGGGGCTAATAGGCCGAGCCTACGAGCAGTACTTC. This gives the protein CASSLGLIGRAYEQYF.